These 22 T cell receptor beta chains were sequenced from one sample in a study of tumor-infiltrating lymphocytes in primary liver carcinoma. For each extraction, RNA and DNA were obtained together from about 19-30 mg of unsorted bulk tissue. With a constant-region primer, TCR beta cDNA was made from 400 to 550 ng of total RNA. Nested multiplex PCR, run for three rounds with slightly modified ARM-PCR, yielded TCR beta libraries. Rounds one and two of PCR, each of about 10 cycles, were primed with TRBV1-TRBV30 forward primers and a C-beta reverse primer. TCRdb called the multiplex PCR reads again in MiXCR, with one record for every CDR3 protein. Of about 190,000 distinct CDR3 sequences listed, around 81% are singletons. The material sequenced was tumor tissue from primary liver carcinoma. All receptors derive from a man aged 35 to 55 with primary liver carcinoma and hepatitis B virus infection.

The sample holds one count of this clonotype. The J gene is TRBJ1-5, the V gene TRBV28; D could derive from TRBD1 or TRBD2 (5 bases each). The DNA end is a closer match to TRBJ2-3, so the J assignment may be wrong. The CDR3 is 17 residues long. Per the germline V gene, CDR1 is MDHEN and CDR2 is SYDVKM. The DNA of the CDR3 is TGTGCCAGCACCACCGGAGCCGGGGCGCAGCACGGTCAGCCCCAGTATTTT. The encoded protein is CASTTGAGAQHGQPQYF.

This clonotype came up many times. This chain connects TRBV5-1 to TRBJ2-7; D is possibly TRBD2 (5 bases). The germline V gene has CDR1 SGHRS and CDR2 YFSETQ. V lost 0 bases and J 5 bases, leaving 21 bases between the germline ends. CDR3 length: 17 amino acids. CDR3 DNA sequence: TGCGCCAGCAGCTTGGCCCCCGTGGGTATACTAGGTGACGAGCAGTACTTC. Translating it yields CASSLAPVGILGDEQYF.

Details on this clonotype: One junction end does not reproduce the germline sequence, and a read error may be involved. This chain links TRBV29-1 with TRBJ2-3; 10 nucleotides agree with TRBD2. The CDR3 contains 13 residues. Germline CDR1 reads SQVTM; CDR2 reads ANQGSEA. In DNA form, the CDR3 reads TGCAGCACCCAGCGGGGGGGCACAGATGCGCAGTATTTT. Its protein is CSTQRGGTDAQYF.

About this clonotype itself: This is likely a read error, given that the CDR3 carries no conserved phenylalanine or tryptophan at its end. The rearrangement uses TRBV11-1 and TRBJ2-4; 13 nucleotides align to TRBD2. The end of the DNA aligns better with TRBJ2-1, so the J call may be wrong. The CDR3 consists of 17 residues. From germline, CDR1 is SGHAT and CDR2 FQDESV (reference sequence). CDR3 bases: TGTACCAGCAGCATTCCCGGGACTAGCGGGACCAAAAACGTTCAGTTCTCC. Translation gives CTSSIPGTSGTKNVQFS.

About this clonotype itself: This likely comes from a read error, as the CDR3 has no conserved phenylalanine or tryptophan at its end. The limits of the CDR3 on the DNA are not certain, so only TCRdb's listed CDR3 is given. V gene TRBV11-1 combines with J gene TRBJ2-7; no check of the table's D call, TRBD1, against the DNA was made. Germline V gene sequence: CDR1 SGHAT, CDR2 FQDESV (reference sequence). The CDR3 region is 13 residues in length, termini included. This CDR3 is CASSLGQGLERYL.

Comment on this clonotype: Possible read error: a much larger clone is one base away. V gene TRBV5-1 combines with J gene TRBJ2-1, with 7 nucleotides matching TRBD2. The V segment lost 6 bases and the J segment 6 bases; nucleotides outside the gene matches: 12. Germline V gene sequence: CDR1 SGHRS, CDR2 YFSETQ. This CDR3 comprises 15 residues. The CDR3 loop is CASNSDLTSRNEQFF. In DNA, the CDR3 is TGCGCCAGCAACTCCGACCTGACTAGCCGCAATGAGCAGTTCTTC.

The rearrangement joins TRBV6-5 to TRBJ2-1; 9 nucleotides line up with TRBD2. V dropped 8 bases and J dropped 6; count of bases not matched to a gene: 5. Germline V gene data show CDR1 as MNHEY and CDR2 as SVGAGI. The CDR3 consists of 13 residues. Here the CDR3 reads CASGQTSGNEQFF. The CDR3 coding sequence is TGTGCCAGCGGACAGACTAGCGGCAATGAGCAGTTCTTC.

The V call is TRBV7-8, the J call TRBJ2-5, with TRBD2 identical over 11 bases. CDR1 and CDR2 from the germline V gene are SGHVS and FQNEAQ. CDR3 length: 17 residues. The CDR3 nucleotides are TGTGCATGCAGCCCCCGAATAGCGGGAGGGCCTTCAGAGACCCAGTACTTC. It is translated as CACSPRIAGGPSETQYF. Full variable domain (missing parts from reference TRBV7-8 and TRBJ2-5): GAGVSQSPRYKVAKRGQDVALRCDPISGHVSLFWYQQALGQGPEFLTYFQNEAQLDKSGLPSDRFFAERPEGSVSTLKIQRTQQEDSAVYLCACSPRIAGGPSETQYFGPGTRLLVL.

The CDR3 DNA follows: TGTGCCAGCAGCCAAGATTTCAATTGGAGAGCTTTCTTT. Its translation is CASSQDFNWRAFF. The chain joins TRBV4-2 to TRBJ1-1; no clear D gene. This CDR3 is built from 13 residues. Trimming stripped 0 bases from V and 10 bases from J, with 12 bases between. Germline CDR1 is LGHNA and CDR2 is YNFKEQ.

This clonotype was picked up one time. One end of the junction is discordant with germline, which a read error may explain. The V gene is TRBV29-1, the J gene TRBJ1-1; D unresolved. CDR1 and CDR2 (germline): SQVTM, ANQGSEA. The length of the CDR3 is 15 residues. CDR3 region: CSVAHGWGMNTEALF. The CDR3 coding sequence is TGCAGCGTTGCCCATGGATGGGGTATGAACACTGAAGCTTTGTTT. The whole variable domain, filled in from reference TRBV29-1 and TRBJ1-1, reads SAVISQKPSRDICQRGTSLTIQCQVDSQVTMMFWYRQQPGQSLTLIATANQGSEATYESGFVIDKFPISRPNLTFSTLTVSNMSPEDSSIYLCSVAHGWGMNTEALFGQGTRLTVV.

CDR3 sequence: CASSASTAMAGELFF. The CDR3, as DNA: TGTGCCAGCAGCGCCAGCACAGCGATGGCAGGGGAGCTGTTTTTT. The chain carries TRBV7-9 and TRBJ2-2; no reliable D call. There are 15 residues in the CDR3. Trimming removed 5 bases at V and 8 bases at J, with 18 bases between. Germline V gives CDR1 SEHNR, CDR2 FQNEAQ (reference sequence). The whole variable domain, filled in from reference TRBV7-9 and TRBJ2-2, reads DTGVSQNPRHKITKRGQNVTFRCDPISEHNRLYWYRQTLGQGPEFLTYFQNEAQLEKSRLLSDRFSAERPKGSFSTLEIQRTEQGDSAMYLCASSASTAMAGELFFGEGSRLTVL.

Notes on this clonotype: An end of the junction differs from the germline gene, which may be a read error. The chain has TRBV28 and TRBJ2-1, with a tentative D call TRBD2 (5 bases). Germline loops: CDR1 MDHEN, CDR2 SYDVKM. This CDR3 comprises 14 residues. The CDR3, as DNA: TGTGCCAGCATGTGGGGAGTTCCTTACAATGAGCACTTCTTC. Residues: CASMWGVPYNEHFF. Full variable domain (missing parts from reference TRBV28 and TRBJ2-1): DVKVTQSSRYLVKRTGEKVFLECVQDMDHENMFWYRQDPGLGLRLIYFSYDVKMKEKGDIPEGYSVSREKKERFSLILESASTNQTSMYLCASMWGVPYNEHFFGPGTRLTVL.

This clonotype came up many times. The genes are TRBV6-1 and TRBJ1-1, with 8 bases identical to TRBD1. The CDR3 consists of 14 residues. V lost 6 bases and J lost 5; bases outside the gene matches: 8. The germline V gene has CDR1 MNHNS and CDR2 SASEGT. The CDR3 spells CASSPITGGTEAFF. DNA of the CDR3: TGTGCCAGCAGCCCAATCACAGGGGGGACTGAAGCTTTCTTT.

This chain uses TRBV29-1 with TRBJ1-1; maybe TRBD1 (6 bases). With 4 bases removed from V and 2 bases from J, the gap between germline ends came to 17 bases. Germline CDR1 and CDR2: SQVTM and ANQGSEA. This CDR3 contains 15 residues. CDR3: CSVGGGWDINTEAFF. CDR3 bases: TGCAGCGTTGGAGGGGGGTGGGATATAAACACTGAAGCTTTCTTT.

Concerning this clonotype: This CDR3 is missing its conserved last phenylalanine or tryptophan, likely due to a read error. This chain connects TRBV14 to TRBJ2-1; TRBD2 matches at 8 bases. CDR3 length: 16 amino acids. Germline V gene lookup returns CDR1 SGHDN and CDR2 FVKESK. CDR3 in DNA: TGTGCCTGCAGTGCCGTAGCGGGATGGGTAGACAATGAGCAGTTCCTC. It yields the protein CACSAVAGWVDNEQFL.

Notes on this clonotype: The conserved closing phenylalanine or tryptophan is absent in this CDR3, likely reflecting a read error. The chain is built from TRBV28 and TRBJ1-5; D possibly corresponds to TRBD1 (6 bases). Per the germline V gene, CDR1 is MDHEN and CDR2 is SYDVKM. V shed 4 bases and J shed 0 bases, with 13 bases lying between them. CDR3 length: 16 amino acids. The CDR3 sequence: CASSSLRDNSNQPQHC. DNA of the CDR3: TGTGCCAGCAGTTCCCTAAGGGACAATAGCAATCAGCCCCAGCATTGT.

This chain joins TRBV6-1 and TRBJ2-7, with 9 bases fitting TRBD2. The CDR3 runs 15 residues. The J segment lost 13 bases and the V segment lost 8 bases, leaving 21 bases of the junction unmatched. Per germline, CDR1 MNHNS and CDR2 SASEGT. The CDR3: CASCVSTSGSYELYF. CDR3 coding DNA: TGTGCCAGCTGTGTCTCGACTAGCGGATCCTACGAGCTATACTTC.

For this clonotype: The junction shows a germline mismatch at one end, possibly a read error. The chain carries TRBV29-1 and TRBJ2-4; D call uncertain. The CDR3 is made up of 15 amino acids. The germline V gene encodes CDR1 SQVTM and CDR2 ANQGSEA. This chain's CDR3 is CSVEDARTAKNIQYF. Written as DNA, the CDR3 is TGCAGCGTTGAAGATGCCAGGACGGCCAAAAACATTCAATACTTC.

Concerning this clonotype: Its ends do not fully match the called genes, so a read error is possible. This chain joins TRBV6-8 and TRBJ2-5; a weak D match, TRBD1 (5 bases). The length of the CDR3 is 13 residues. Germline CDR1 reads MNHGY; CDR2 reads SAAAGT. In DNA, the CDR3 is TGTCCCAGCAGGGTAGTAGCTGAAGAGACCCAGTACTTC. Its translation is CPSRVVAEETQYF.

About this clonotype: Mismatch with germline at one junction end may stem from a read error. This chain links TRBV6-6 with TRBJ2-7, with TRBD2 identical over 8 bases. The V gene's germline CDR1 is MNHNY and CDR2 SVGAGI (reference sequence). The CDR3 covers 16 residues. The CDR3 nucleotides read TGTACCAGAAGTCATCGAGCGGGAGAGCCTACTTACGAACAGTACTTC. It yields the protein CTRSHRAGEPTYEQYF.

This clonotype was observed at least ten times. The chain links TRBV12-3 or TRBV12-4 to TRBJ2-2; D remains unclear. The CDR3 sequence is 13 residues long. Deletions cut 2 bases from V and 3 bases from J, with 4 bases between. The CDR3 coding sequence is TGTGCCAGCAGTTTACGGGACACCGGGGAGCTGTTTTTT. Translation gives CASSLRDTGELFF.

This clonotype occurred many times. The CDR3 protein is CASSPGGDGTYSGNQPQHF. The CDR3 region has the DNA TGTGCCAGCAGCCCCGGGGGGGACGGAACCTATTCGGGCAATCAGCCCCAGCATTTT. The chain carries TRBV28 and TRBJ1-5, with D possibly TRBD1 on 5 matching bases. The CDR3 has 19 amino acids. The germline CDR1 and CDR2 sequences are MDHEN and SYDVKM. Trimming shortened V by 6 bases and J by 2 bases, and 26 bases separated the two germline ends.